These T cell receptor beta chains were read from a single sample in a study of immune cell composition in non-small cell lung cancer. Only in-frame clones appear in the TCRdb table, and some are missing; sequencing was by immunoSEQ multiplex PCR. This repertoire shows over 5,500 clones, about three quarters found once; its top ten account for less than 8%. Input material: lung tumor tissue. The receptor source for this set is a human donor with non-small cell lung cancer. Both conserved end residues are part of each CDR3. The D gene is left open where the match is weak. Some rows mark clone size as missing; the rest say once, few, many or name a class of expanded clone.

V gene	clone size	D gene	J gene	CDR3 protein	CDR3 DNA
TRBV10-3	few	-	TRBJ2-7	CAISESQVVDF	TGTGCCATCAGTGAGTCCCAGGTCGTCGACTTC
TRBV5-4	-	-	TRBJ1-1	CASSLGTTNKAFF	TGTGCCAGCAGCTTAGGGACAACAAATAAAGCTTTCTTT
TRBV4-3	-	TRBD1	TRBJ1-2	CASSHLTGENGYTF	TGCGCCAGCAGCCATTTAACAGGGGAGAATGGCTACACCTTC
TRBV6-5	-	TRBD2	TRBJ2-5	CASSYLSPGRQETQYF	TGTGCCAGCAGTTACTTGTCGCCCGGGAGGCAAGAGACCCAGTACTTC
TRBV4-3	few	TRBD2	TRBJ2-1	CASSQDVAGSYNEQFF	TGCGCCAGCAGCCAAGATGTAGCGGGCTCCTACAATGAGCAGTTCTTC
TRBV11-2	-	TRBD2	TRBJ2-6	CASSSRLAGLDGANVLTF	TGTGCCAGCAGCTCCAGACTAGCGGGGTTGGATGGGGCCAACGTCCTGACTTTC
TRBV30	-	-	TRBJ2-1	CAWNLGAGDEQFF	TGTGCCTGGAATCTGGGGGCGGGCGATGAGCAGTTCTTC
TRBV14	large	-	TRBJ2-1	CASSQGVWAGRSNEQFF	TGTGCCAGCAGCCAAGGAGTATGGGCGGGGCGGAGCAATGAGCAGTTCTTC
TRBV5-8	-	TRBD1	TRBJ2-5	CASAPGTGVETQYF	TGTGCCAGCGCCCCCGGGACAGGGGTAGAGACCCAGTACTTC
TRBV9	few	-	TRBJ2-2	CASSGPRLLGELFF	TGTGCCAGCAGCGGGCCTCGTTTGCTCGGGGAGCTGTTTTTT
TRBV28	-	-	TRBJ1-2	CASSPRDSRGYTF	TGTGCCAGCAGCCCCAGGGACTCGAGGGGCTACACCTTC
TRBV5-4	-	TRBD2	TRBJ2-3	CASSSGLVAGGTDTQYF	TGTGCCAGCAGTTCTGGGTTAGTAGCGGGGGGCACAGATACGCAGTATTTT
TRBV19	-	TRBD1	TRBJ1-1	CASSHGTGNTEAFF	TGTGCCAGTAGCCACGGGACAGGGAACACTGAAGCTTTCTTT
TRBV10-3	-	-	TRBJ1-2	CAISESLPSPGEAYGYTF	TGTGCCATCAGTGAGTCGCTTCCCTCCCCGGGGGAGGCCTATGGCTACACCTTC
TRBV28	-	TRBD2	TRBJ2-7	CASSWTSGNEQYF	TGTGCCAGCAGTTGGACTAGCGGGAACGAGCAGTACTTC
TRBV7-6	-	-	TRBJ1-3	CASSLQGAGNTIYF	TGTGCCAGCAGCCTACAGGGAGCTGGAAACACCATATATTTT
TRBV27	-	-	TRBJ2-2	CASSSGQNTGELFF	TGTGCCAGCAGTAGCGGTCAGAACACCGGGGAGCTGTTTTTT
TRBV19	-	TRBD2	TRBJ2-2	CASSGTALAALTGELFF	TGTGCCAGTAGCGGGACGGCCCTAGCGGCGCTCACCGGGGAGCTGTTTTTT
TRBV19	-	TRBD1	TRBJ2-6	CASSITRGRTGANVLTF	TGTGCCAGTAGTATTACCAGGGGGCGAACTGGGGCCAACGTCCTGACTTTC
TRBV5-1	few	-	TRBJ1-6	CASSLDRFNSPLHF	TGCGCCAGCAGCCTTGACAGGTTCAATTCACCCCTCCACTTT
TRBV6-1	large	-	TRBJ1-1	CASSEAVWGSYLNTEAFF	TGTGCCAGCAGTGAAGCGGTCTGGGGCAGTTACTTGAACACTGAAGCTTTCTTT
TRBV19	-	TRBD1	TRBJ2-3	CASSRTGWGDTQYF	TGTGCCAGTAGTAGGACAGGTTGGGGAGATACGCAGTATTTT
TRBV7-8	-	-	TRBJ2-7	CASSLHRSRHEQYF	TGTGCCAGCAGCTTGCACAGAAGCCGCCACGAGCAGTACTTC
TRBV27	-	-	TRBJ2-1	CASSFSQGNEQFF	TGTGCCAGCAGTTTTTCCCAGGGTAATGAGCAGTTCTTC
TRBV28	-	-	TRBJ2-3	CASSLSTGRGTDTQYF	TGTGCCAGCAGTTTATCGACAGGCCGGGGCACAGATACGCAGTATTTT
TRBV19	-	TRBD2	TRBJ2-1	CASSISAGGSYNEQFF	TGTGCCAGTAGTATCTCAGCGGGGGGCTCCTACAATGAGCAGTTCTTC
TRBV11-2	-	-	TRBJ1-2	CASSPPGATNYGYTF	TGTGCCAGCAGCCCCCCAGGGGCGACCAACTATGGCTACACCTTC
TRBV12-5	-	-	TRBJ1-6	CASGLDSNSPLHF	TGTGCTAGTGGGCTAGACAGCAATTCACCCCTCCACTTT
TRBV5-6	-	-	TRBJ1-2	CASSIRRGLGYGYTF	TGTGCCAGCAGCATTCGACGGGGTCTCGGGTATGGCTACACCTTC
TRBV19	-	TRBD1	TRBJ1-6	CASKQGAEGNSPLHF	TGTGCCAGCAAACAGGGGGCAGAGGGCAATTCACCCCTCCACTTT
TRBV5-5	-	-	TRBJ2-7	CASSLVPGGEQYF	TGTGCCAGCAGCTTGGTTCCCGGGGGCGAGCAGTACTTC
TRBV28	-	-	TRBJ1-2	CASMRENYGYTF	TGTGCCAGCATGCGGGAAAACTATGGCTACACCTTC
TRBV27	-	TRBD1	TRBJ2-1	CASSLRGQDSEQFF	TGTGCCAGCAGTTTAAGGGGACAGGACAGTGAGCAGTTCTTC
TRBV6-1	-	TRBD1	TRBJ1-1	CASIGGDWAFF	TGTGCCAGCATAGGGGGCGATTGGGCTTTCTTT
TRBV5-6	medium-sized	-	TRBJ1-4	CASSLDSRGEKLFF	TGTGCCAGCAGCCTTGACAGCAGGGGAGAAAAACTGTTTTTT
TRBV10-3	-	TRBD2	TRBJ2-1	CAIRSSGGRNEQFF	TGTGCCATCAGAAGTAGCGGGGGGAGGAATGAGCAGTTCTTC
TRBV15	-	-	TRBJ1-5	CATRGAGGVQPQHF	TGTGCCACCAGAGGGGCGGGAGGAGTTCAGCCCCAGCATTTT
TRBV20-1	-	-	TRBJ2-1	CSAREWDEQFF	TGCAGTGCTAGGGAGTGGGATGAGCAGTTCTTC
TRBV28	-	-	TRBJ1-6	CASSSRSSYNSPLHF	TGTGCCAGCAGTTCAAGGAGCTCCTATAATTCACCCCTCCACTTT
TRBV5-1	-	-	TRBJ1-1	CASSLAQHNTEAFF	TGCGCCAGCAGCTTGGCACAGCACAACACTGAAGCTTTCTTT
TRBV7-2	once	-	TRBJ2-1	CASSYLANEQFF	TGTGCCAGCAGCTACCTAGCGAATGAGCAGTTCTTC
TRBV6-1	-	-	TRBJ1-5	CASSEQGRPNQPQHF	TGTGCCAGCAGTGAGCAGGGAAGGCCCAATCAGCCCCAGCATTTT
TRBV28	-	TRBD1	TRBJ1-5	CASSPRQGENQPQHF	TGTGCCAGCAGTCCAAGACAGGGTGAAAATCAGCCCCAGCATTTT
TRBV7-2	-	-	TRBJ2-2	CASSLEEGELFF	TGTGCCAGCAGCTTAGAGGAGGGGGAGCTGTTTTTT
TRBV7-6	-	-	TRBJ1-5	CASSFLEGPNQPQHF	TGTGCCAGCAGCTTTTTGGAGGGCCCCAATCAGCCCCAGCATTTT
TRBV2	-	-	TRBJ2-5	CASSEVKAQGTQETQYF	TGTGCCAGCAGTGAGGTTAAGGCTCAGGGCACTCAAGAGACCCAGTACTTC
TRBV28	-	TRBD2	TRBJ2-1	CASSPFVAGGLNEQFF	TGTGCCAGCAGTCCCTTTGTGGCGGGGGGGCTCAATGAGCAGTTCTTC
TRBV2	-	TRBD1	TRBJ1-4	CASSATGINEKLFF	TGTGCCAGCAGTGCGACAGGGATTAATGAAAAACTGTTTTTT
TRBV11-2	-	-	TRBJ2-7	CASSLIGTRNEQYF	TGTGCCAGCAGCTTGATAGGAACTAGAAACGAGCAGTACTTC
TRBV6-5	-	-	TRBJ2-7	CASSQGREQYF	TGTGCCAGCAGCCAGGGTCGGGAGCAGTACTTC
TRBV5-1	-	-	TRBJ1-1	CASSPGHNTEAFF	TGCGCCAGCAGCCCCGGACATAACACTGAAGCTTTCTTT
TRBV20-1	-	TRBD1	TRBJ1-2	CSASDRAYF	TGCAGTGCTAGCGACAGGGCCTACTTC
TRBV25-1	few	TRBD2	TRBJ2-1	CASSDFTGLSYNEQFF	TGTGCCAGCAGCGACTTTACGGGACTATCCTACAATGAGCAGTTCTTC
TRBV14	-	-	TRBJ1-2	CASSQRRAGSGVF	TGTGCCAGCAGCCAAAGGCGGGCAGGATCGGGTGTCTTC
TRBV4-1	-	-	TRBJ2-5	CASSQDARSETQYF	TGCGCCAGCAGCCAAGACGCTAGGAGTGAGACCCAGTACTTC
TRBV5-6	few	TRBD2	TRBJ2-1	CASSWERGGRNEQFF	TGTGCCAGCAGTTGGGAGCGGGGGGGCCGCAATGAGCAGTTCTTC